The present entry profiles one T cell receptor beta chain with its context. The target antigen is unknown. Time point: newly diagnosed, previously untreated cHL patient sample. These data originate in a study of PD-1 blockade in classical Hodgkin lymphoma. Trimming pared 1 base from V and 6 bases from J, leaving 14 bases between. The CDR3 covers 14 residues. Germline V gene lookup returns CDR1 SGHRS and CDR2 YFSETQ. Study-level findings and limits: Repertoire differences lack defined causes, possibly disease activity or prior therapy. Reports described newly diagnosed patients as having lower baseline TCR diversity than healthy donors.

Clones were read by immunoSEQ multiplex PCR, and TCRdb kept only the in-frame ones, dropping some. The table shows 47,000 or so clones, with approximately 90% occurring only once. The chain is built from TRBV5-1 and TRBJ2-7; no definite D call. Sequenced: peripheral blood mononuclear cells (PBMCs). The receptor comes from a human donor with classical Hodgkin lymphoma. The CDR3 region is CASSLQRPFPEQYV. The CDR3 DNA follows: TGCGCCAGCAGCTTGCAGAGGCCTTTCCCCGAGCAGTACGTC.